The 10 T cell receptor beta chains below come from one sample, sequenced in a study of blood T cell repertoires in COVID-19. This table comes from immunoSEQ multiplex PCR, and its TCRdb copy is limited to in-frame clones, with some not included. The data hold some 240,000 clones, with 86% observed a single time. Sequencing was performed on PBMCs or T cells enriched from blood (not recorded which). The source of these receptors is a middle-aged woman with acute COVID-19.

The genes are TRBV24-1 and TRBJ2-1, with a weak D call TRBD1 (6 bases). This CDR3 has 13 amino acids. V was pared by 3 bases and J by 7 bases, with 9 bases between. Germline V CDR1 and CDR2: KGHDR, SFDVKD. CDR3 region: CATSDRTVNEQFF. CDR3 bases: TGTGCCACCAGTGATCGGACAGTAAATGAGCAGTTCTTC.

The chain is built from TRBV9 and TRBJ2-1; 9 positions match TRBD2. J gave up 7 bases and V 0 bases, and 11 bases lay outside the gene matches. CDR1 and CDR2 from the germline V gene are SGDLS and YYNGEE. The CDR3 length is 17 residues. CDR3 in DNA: TGTGCCAGCAGCGTAGGTAGCGGGAGTTCTAGGGCGAATGAGCAGTTCTTC. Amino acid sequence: CASSVGSGSSRANEQFF.

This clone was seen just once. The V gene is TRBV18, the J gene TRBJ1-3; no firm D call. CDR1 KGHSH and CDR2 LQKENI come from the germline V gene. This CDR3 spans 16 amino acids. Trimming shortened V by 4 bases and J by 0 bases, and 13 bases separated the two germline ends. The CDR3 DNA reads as TGTGCCAGCTCACAGTCGGGGTCGAGCTCTGGAAACACCATATATTTT. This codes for CASSQSGSSSGNTIYF.

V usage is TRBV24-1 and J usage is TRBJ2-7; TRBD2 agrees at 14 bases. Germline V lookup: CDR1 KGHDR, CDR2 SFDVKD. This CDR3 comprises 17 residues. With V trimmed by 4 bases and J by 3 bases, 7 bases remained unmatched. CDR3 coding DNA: TGTGCCACCAGTGACAATACCGGGACTAGCGGGAGCTACGAGCAGTACTTC. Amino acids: CATSDNTGTSGSYEQYF.

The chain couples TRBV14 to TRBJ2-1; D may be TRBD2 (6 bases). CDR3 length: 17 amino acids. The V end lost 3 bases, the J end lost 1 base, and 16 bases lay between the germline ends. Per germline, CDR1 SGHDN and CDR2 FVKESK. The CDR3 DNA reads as TGTGCCAGCAGCCAGCGGACGCTAGCGATTTCCTACAATGAGCAGTTCTTC. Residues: CASSQRTLAISYNEQFF.

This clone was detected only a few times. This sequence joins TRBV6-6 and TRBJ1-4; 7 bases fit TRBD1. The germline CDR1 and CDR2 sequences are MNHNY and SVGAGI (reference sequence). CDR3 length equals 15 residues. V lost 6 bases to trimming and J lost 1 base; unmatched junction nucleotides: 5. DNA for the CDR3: TGTGCCAGCAGACGGGACAGTGGAACTAATGAAAAACTGTTTTTT. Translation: CASRRDSGTNEKLFF.

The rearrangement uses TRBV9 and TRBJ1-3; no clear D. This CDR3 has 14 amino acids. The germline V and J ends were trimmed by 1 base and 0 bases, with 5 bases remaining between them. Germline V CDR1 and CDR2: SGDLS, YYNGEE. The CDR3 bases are TGTGCCAGCAGCGTAACAGACTCTGGAAACACCATATATTTT. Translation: CASSVTDSGNTIYF.

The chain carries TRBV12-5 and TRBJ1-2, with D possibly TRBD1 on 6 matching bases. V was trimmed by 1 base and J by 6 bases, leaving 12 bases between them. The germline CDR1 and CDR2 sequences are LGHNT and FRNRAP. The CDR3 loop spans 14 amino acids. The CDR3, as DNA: TGTGCTAGTGGTTTGGCGACAGGCGCAAATGGCTACACCTTC. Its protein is CASGLATGANGYTF.

The CDR3 reads CASSNAPRLAGEVDTQYF. The CDR3 nucleotides read TGTGCCAGCAGCAATGCTCCGAGACTAGCGGGAGAGGTAGATACGCAGTATTTT. The chain combines TRBV21-1 with TRBJ2-3; the table's D call TRBD2 went unverified against the DNA. TRBV21-1 is a pseudogene segment. The CDR3 has 18 residues.

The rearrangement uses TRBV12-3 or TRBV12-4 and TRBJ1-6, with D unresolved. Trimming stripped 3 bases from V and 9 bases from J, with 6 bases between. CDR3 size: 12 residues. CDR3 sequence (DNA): TGTGCCAGCAGTTTCGGTTCTTCACCCCTCCACTTT. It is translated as CASSFGSSPLHF.